A selection of T cell receptor beta chains follows, all from one sample in a study of T cells in Graves' hyperthyroidism and ophthalmopathy. Using its own MiXCR run on the multiplex PCR reads, TCRdb lists one record per CDR3 protein. The data contain some 620,000 distinct CDR3 sequences, roughly 16% of them singletons. The sample comprised blood. Receptors were obtained from a woman in her thirties with Graves' hyperthyroidism. Both conserved end residues are part of each CDR3. The D gene is left open where the match is weak. The size field is filled for only some rows; it gives once, few, many or a size class.

>TRBV4-1|-|-|TRBJ2-7
CASSLVGRRYEQYF
TGCGCCAGCAGCCTCGTGGGCAGACGCTACGAGCAGTACTTC
>TRBV20-1|many|-|TRBJ2-5
CSARGVETQYF
TGCAGTGCTAGGGGTGTGGAGACCCAGTACTTC
>TRBV19|-|-|TRBJ1-4
CASSFQRSEKLFF
TGTGCCAGTAGTTTTCAGCGCTCTGAAAAACTGTTTTTT
>TRBV19|-|TRBD2|TRBJ2-1
CASSGGGRALEQFF
TGTGCCAGTAGTGGGGGCGGGAGGGCCCTTGAGCAGTTCTTC
>TRBV5-1|-|TRBD1|TRBJ1-6
CASSWRGQGGSPLHF
TGCGCCAGCAGCTGGAGAGGACAGGGAGGATCACCCCTCCACTTT
>TRBV2|-|-|TRBJ1-5
CASSEEGDQPQHF
TGTGCCAGCAGTGAGGAGGGGGATCAGCCCCAGCATTTT
>TRBV11-1|-|-|TRBJ2-7
CASSQTTPGASYEQYF
TGCGCCAGCAGCCAAACAACCCCAGGGGCCTCCTACGAGCAGTACTTC
>TRBV28|-|TRBD2|TRBJ2-5
CASSLAGGGVETQYF
TGTGCCAGCAGCCTAGCCGGCGGGGGAGTAGAGACCCAGTACTTC
>TRBV20-1|many|TRBD2|TRBJ2-1
CSARDKREQGWEQFF
TGCAGTGCTAGAGATAAGCGGGAGCAGGGGTGGGAGCAGTTCTTC
>TRBV6-1|-|TRBD1|TRBJ2-7
CASGPTGGYEQYF
TGTGCCAGCGGACCGACAGGGGGATACGAGCAGTACTTC
>TRBV12-3/TRBV12-4|-|-|TRBJ1-4
CASALTVVDEKLFF
TGTGCCAGCGCCTTGACCGTTGTGGATGAAAAACTGTTTTTT
>TRBV18|many|-|TRBJ2-3
CASSPKASTDTQYF
TGTGCCAGCTCACCAAAGGCTAGCACAGATACGCAGTATTTT
>TRBV12-5|many|TRBD2|TRBJ2-1
CASGLPGRPKTSSGNEQFF
TGTGCTAGTGGTTTGCCCGGTCGACCGAAGACTAGCAGTGGCAATGAGCAGTTCTTC
>TRBV19|-|-|TRBJ2-7
CASPNYGTPYEQYF
TGTGCCAGCCCCAATTACGGGACACCCTACGAGCAGTACTTC
>TRBV20-1|-|-|TRBJ2-2
CSARVSRDAGELFF
TGCAGTGCTAGAGTTAGCAGGGACGCCGGGGAGCTGTTTTTT
>TRBV18|-|TRBD2|TRBJ2-4
CASSPPLAGVNIQYF
TGTGCCAGCTCACCTCCCCTAGCGGGAGTAAACATTCAGTACTTC
>TRBV6-2/TRBV6-3|many|-|TRBJ2-3
CASREHGSTDTQYF
TGTGCCAGCAGGGAACATGGTAGCACAGATACGCAGTATTTT
>TRBV3-1|-|-|TRBJ2-7
CASSRALNEQYF
TGTGCCAGCAGCCGAGCACTCAACGAGCAGTACTTC
>TRBV28|many|-|TRBJ2-7
CASSPAPSAYEQYF
TGTGCCAGCAGTCCTGCCCCCTCAGCCTACGAGCAGTACTTC
>TRBV24-1|few|-|TRBJ2-5
CATSEEGKTQYF
TGTGCCACCAGTGAGGAGGGGAAGACCCAGTACTTC
>TRBV28|many|-|TRBJ2-5
CASSLGVPGLETQYF
TGTGCCAGCAGTTTAGGGGTTCCGGGTTTGGAGACCCAGTACTTC
>TRBV10-3|many|TRBD1|TRBJ2-1
CAISGETGPYNEQFF
TGTGCCATCAGTGGAGAGACAGGGCCCTACAATGAGCAGTTCTTC
>TRBV12-3/TRBV12-4|many|TRBD1|TRBJ1-4
CASSRSSTGVNEKLFF
TGTGCCAGCAGCCGGAGTTCGACAGGGGTCAATGAAAAACTGTTTTTT
>TRBV20-1|many|-|TRBJ2-7
CSARVRLDEQYF
TGCAGTGCTAGAGTGCGGCTTGACGAGCAGTACTTC
>TRBV7-9|many|TRBD1|TRBJ1-2
CASSSAGTGGWVYGYTF
TGTGCCAGCAGTTCTGCCGGGACAGGGGGCTGGGTCTATGGCTACACCTTC
>TRBV18|-|TRBD2|TRBJ2-5
CASSHWNTSGRRSETQYF
TGTGCCAGCTCGCACTGGAACACTAGCGGGAGAAGAAGTGAGACCCAGTACTTC
>TRBV10-3|many|-|TRBJ2-3
CAISESPPTDTQYF
TGTGCCATCAGTGAGAGCCCACCCACAGATACGCAGTATTTT
>TRBV7-7|few|-|TRBJ2-2
CASSLDTSANTGELFF
TGTGCTAGCAGCTTAGACACCAGCGCGAACACCGGGGAGCTGTTTTTT
>TRBV24-1|few|-|TRBJ2-1
CATSDPVYNEQFF
TGTGCCACCAGTGACCCGGTGTACAATGAGCAGTTCTTC
>TRBV20-1|-|-|TRBJ1-2
CSASGQTNYGYTF
TGCAGTGCTAGTGGACAGACTAACTATGGCTACACCTTC
>TRBV28|many|-|TRBJ2-3
CASSLPSTDTQYF
TGTGCCAGCAGTCTACCTAGCACAGATACGCAGTATTTT
>TRBV12-5|-|TRBD1|TRBJ2-5
CASGLVLGTGGQETQYF
TGTGCTAGTGGTTTGGTACTAGGGACAGGGGGCCAAGAGACCCAGTACTTC
>TRBV11-2|once|-|TRBJ2-1
CASGTPYNEQFF
TGTGCCAGCGGGACCCCATACAATGAGCAGTTCTTC
>TRBV20-1|many|-|TRBJ2-1
CSARGTDHEQFF
TGCAGTGCTAGAGGGACCGATCATGAGCAGTTCTTC
>TRBV2|many|TRBD2|TRBJ2-3
CASRVGGLAGSTDTQYF
TGTGCCAGCAGGGTGGGAGGACTAGCGGGGTCCACAGATACGCAGTATTTT
>TRBV18|-|TRBD1|TRBJ1-1
CASSSSRGTNTEAFF
TGTGCCAGCTCATCATCCAGGGGGACGAACACTGAAGCTTTCTTT
>TRBV3-1|few|-|TRBJ2-7
CASSLWAGQRTYEQYF
TGTGCCAGCAGCCTCTGGGCGGGACAGAGGACCTACGAGCAGTACTTC
>TRBV5-5|few|-|TRBJ2-3
CASSLSPHAGSSTDTQYF
TGTGCCAGCAGCTTGTCTCCACACGCTGGCAGTAGCACAGATACGCAGTATTTT
>TRBV15|-|-|TRBJ2-7
CATSIEPDLGQYF
TGTGCCACCAGCATAGAACCGGATCTTGGGCAGTACTTC
>TRBV27|-|-|TRBJ2-2
CARDTGELFF
TGTGCCAGAGACACCGGGGAGCTGTTTTTT
>TRBV12-3/TRBV12-4|-|-|TRBJ1-2
CASSGDGAANYGYTF
TGTGCCAGCAGTGGCGATGGGGCGGCTAACTATGGCTACACCTTC
>TRBV2|many|TRBD2|TRBJ2-7
CASSWTSGQGNEQYF
TGTGCCAGCAGTTGGACTAGCGGGCAGGGGAACGAGCAGTACTTC
>TRBV5-1|many|-|TRBJ2-1
CASSSFQGSYNEQFF
TGCGCCAGCAGCTCGTTTCAAGGCTCCTACAATGAGCAGTTCTTC
>TRBV4-1|-|-|TRBJ1-6
CASSQREPRDNSPLHF
TGCGCCAGCAGCCAGCGTGAGCCGCGGGATAATTCACCCCTCCACTTT
>TRBV20-1|many|TRBD1|TRBJ1-1
CSARGQGLRPEAFF
TGCAGTGCCCGAGGACAGGGGTTGAGGCCTGAAGCTTTCTTT
>TRBV2|many|TRBD1|TRBJ1-1
CASMRTGGISEAFF
TGTGCCAGCATGCGGACAGGGGGCATCAGTGAAGCTTTCTTT
>TRBV9|-|TRBD2|TRBJ2-1
CASSVAGTSDEQFF
TGTGCCAGCAGCGTAGCCGGGACTAGCGATGAGCAGTTCTTC
>TRBV15|-|TRBD2|TRBJ2-3
CATSGREFVTDTQYF
TGTGCCACCAGTGGGCGGGAGTTCGTAACAGATACGCAGTATTTT
>TRBV24-1|-|-|TRBJ2-3
CATSDPDLKMADTQYF
TGTGCCACCAGTGACCCCGACCTCAAAATGGCAGATACGCAGTATTTT
>TRBV5-1|many|TRBD2|TRBJ2-7
CASSRLAEDYEQYF
TGCGCCAGCAGCCGACTAGCGGAGGACTACGAGCAGTACTTC
>TRBV28|many|-|TRBJ2-1
CASSSAGKVEDEQFF
TGTGCCAGCAGTTCCGCCGGGAAGGTCGAAGATGAGCAGTTCTTC
>TRBV20-1|few|-|TRBJ2-3
CSARAQGRTASTDAQYF
TGCAGTGCTAGAGCCCAGGGAAGGACCGCTAGCACAGATGCGCAGTATTTT
>TRBV10-3|-|-|TRBJ1-1
CAIRQGLSEAFF
TGTGCCATCAGGCAGGGACTCAGTGAAGCTTTCTTT